This T cell receptor (beta chain) was sequenced during a study of blood T cell repertoires in COVID-19. Study as a whole: The United States, Italy and Spain were the sources of the acute and convalescent COVID-19 samples.

In the authors' methods: Amplified reference gene primers provided the basis for estimating nucleated cell counts. The repertoire was sequenced with immunoSEQ multiplex PCR; TCRdb's copy has only in-frame clones and lacks some. Clone size and V and J calls were adopted from that table, with D and trimming inferred from the DNA. The repertoire holds 200,000 to 250,000 clones, with approximately 80% as singletons. Trimming took off 0 bases at V and 8 bases at J, with 13 bases between the two ends. Per the germline V gene, CDR1 is MNHNS and CDR2 is SASEGT. This CDR3 contains 14 residues. The sequenced sample was peripheral blood. V gene TRBV6-1 combines with J gene TRBJ1-2, with D possibly matching TRBD1 (5 bases). The source of this sequence is a woman aged 55-75 years who had recovered from COVID-19. The CDR3 nucleotides read TGTGCCAGCAGTGAAGCTTGGGACTTCGACGGCTACACCTTC. This translates into CASSEAWDFDGYTF.